This T cell receptor (beta chain) was retrieved from a study of immune characterization of retroperitoneal liposarcoma. TCRdb re-called the PCR reads through MiXCR, storing one row per CDR3 protein. The sample gives 2,000 to 3,000 distinct CDR3 sequences, under 55% of which show up once; approximately 60% is in the top ten. The sequenced material came from tumor tissue. The source of this sequence is a female donor with retroperitoneal liposarcoma.

CDR3 sequence (DNA): TGTGCCAGCAGCGACCGCGCGGGGGCGGGACATGAGCAGTTCTTC. Encoded protein: CASSDRAGAGHEQFF. The V gene is TRBV11-2, the J gene TRBJ2-1; perhaps TRBD2 as D (7 bases). V was trimmed by 5 bases and J by 8 bases, leaving 19 bases between them. Looked up from germline, CDR1 is SGHAT and CDR2 is FQNNGV. This CDR3 has 15 amino acids.